One and the same sample provided the 32 T cell receptor beta chains below, sequenced in a study of PD-L1 blockade in urothelial cancer. Time point of the sample: peripheral blood 6 weeks after treatment start. Assay: immunoSEQ multiplex PCR; the TCRdb copy retains only in-frame clones and omits some. Among around 110,000 clones, around 89% were seen once, and the ten largest hold about 1.5%. The sample in question was PBMCs, obtained around atezolizumab (anti-PD-L1) treatment. The source of these receptors is a man between 60 and 75 years old with urothelial cancer.

The V gene is TRBV18, the J gene TRBJ2-5, with TRBD1 matching over 10 bases. This CDR3 has 17 amino acids. The junction had 10 bases not matched to a gene; V was cut back by 4 bases and J by 2 bases. From germline, CDR1 is KGHSH and CDR2 LQKENI. The CDR3 sequence is CASSLSRQGAGQETQYF. DNA of the CDR3: TGTGCCAGCTCACTCTCAAGACAGGGGGCAGGTCAAGAGACCCAGTACTTC.

This chain uses TRBV7-2 with TRBJ1-2; possible D gene TRBD1, 5 bases. Deletions cut 2 bases from V and 8 bases from J, with 15 bases between. This CDR3 spans 14 amino acids. Looked up from germline, CDR1 is SGHTA and CDR2 is FQGNSA. CDR3: CASSLTPAGVGYTF. Written as DNA, the CDR3 is TGTGCCAGCAGCTTAACCCCAGCGGGGGTAGGCTACACCTTC.

This clone was found many times. The V and J genes are TRBV19 and TRBJ2-7; TRBD2 aligns across 11 bases. The germline V gene has CDR1 LNHDA and CDR2 SQIVND (reference sequence). This CDR3 is 17 amino acids long. After removal of 4 bases from V and 3 bases from J, the junction contained 11 bases not matched to a gene. CDR3 region: CASSRGLAEVGNYEQYF. CDR3 coding DNA: TGTGCCAGTAGTAGGGGACTAGCGGAGGTGGGGAACTACGAGCAGTACTTC.

The chain's CDR3 is CASSLAPSGPSSTDTQYF. In nucleotides, the CDR3 is TGCGCCAGCAGCTTGGCCCCTAGCGGGCCGTCTAGCACAGATACGCAGTATTTT. The V gene is TRBV5-1, the J gene TRBJ2-3, with TRBD2 matching 8 bases. V lost 0 bases, J lost 0 bases, and 9 bases stayed unmatched. The V gene's germline CDR1 is SGHRS and CDR2 YFSETQ. This CDR3 region has 18 residues.

This chain connects TRBV19 to TRBJ1-4; 9 bases map to TRBD1. This CDR3 comprises 14 residues. Germline values: CDR1 LNHDA, CDR2 SQIVND (reference sequence). The trim removed 4 bases at V and 8 bases at J, leaving 5 bases unmatched. The CDR3 here is CASSTTGGAEKLFF. Here the CDR3 DNA reads TGTGCCAGTAGTACCACAGGGGGCGCGGAAAAACTGTTTTTT.

The chain joins TRBV25-1 to TRBJ1-1; TRBD1 matches 10 bases. V shed 7 bases, J shed 4 bases, and the junction held 12 bases outside the gene matches. The CDR3 loop spans 16 amino acids. The germline CDR1 and CDR2 sequences are MGHDK and SYGVNS. The CDR3 is CASIPPSGQGPTEAFF. CDR3 nucleotide sequence: TGTGCCAGCATTCCACCCTCGGGACAGGGGCCCACTGAAGCTTTCTTT. The entire variable domain, with the rest obtained from reference TRBV25-1 and TRBJ1-1, is as follows: EADIYQTPRYLVIGTGKKITLECSQTMGHDKMYWYQQDPGMELHLIHYSYGVNSTEKGDLSSESTVSRIRTEHFPLTLESARPSHTSQYLCASIPPSGQGPTEAFFGQGTRLTVV.

The V call is TRBV7-8, the J call TRBJ1-3, with a weak D call TRBD1 (5 bases). The CDR3 runs 13 residues. V lost 6 bases and J lost 8, with 14 bases in between. Germline CDR1 SGHVS, CDR2 FQNEAQ. CDR3 sequence: CASREGTADTIYF. The CDR3 DNA reads TGTGCCAGCAGGGAGGGGACTGCGGACACCATATATTTT.

The J gene is TRBJ2-3, the V gene TRBV5-1, with unresolved D. Germline V gene lookup returns CDR1 SGHRS and CDR2 YFSETQ. This CDR3 region has 13 residues. V dropped 1 base and J dropped 1 base, with 4 bases sitting between them. For the CDR3, the DNA is TGCGCCAGCAGCTTGCCGGGCACAGATACGCAGTATTTT. Residues: CASSLPGTDTQYF.

The chain employs TRBV7-9 and TRBJ1-6; TRBD1 aligns across 9 bases. The CDR3 is 16 residues long. Germline values: CDR1 SEHNR, CDR2 FQNEAQ (reference sequence). Trimming cost V 5 bases and J 7 bases; bases outside gene matches: 9. CDR3: CASSPTLGQGNSPLHF. Here the CDR3 DNA reads TGTGCCAGCAGCCCTACTTTGGGACAGGGAAATTCACCCCTCCACTTT. The full variable domain, with the rest looked up from reference TRBV7-9 and TRBJ1-6, is DTGVSQNPRHKITKRGQNVTFRCDPISEHNRLYWYRQTLGQGPEFLTYFQNEAQLEKSRLLSDRFSAERPKGSFSTLEIQRTEQGDSAMYLCASSPTLGQGNSPLHFGNGTRLTVT.

This chain uses TRBV11-1 with TRBJ1-3; D remains ambiguous. There are 14 residues in the CDR3. Germline lookup yields CDR1 SGHAT and CDR2 FQDESV (reference sequence). Deletions cut 5 bases from V and 0 bases from J, with 8 bases between. The CDR3 nucleotides are TGTGCCAGCAGCCAGTACACCTCTGGAAACACCATATATTTT. Translated, it gives CASSQYTSGNTIYF.

This sequence joins TRBV7-3 and TRBJ2-1; 7 positions match TRBD2. Per germline, CDR1 SGHTA and CDR2 FQGTGA. The CDR3 length is 14 residues. Trimming at V came to 5 bases and at J to 6 bases, leaving 7 bases not matched to a gene. The CDR3 protein is CASSLSGDPNEQFF. The DNA for the CDR3 is TGTGCCAGCAGCCTCAGCGGGGACCCCAATGAGCAGTTCTTC.

The gene calls are TRBV9 and TRBJ1-3; TRBD1 might be the D (5 bases). The CDR3 loop spans 14 amino acids. Germline CDR1 and CDR2: SGDLS and YYNGEE. V was clipped by 2 bases and J by 4 bases, with 10 bases between them. CDR3 nucleotides: TGTGCCAGCAGCGTCCCGGACACCGGAAACACCATATATTTT. The encoded protein is CASSVPDTGNTIYF.

The V call is TRBV7-9, the J call TRBJ1-2; 7 positions agree with TRBD1. V shed 5 bases, J shed 8 bases, and the junction held 8 bases outside the gene matches. The V gene's germline CDR1 is SEHNR and CDR2 FQNEAQ (reference sequence). This CDR3 is 13 amino acids long. As DNA, the CDR3 is TGTGCCAGCAGCCGCGACAGGGTTGTCGGCTACACCTTC. Its translation: CASSRDRVVGYTF.

CDR3 residues: CASSLAGTSGGTDTQYF. The CDR3, as DNA: TGCGCCAGCAGCTTGGCCGGGACTAGCGGGGGCACAGATACGCAGTATTTT. The chain combines TRBV5-1 with TRBJ2-3; 13 bases line up with TRBD2. Trimming removed 0 bases from V and 1 base from J; junction bases left unmatched: 2. The CDR3 runs 17 residues. Germline CDR1 reads SGHRS; CDR2 reads YFSETQ.

The chain has TRBV27 and TRBJ2-5, with 7 bases fitting TRBD2. This CDR3 spans 15 amino acids. The V gene end was trimmed by 1 base and the J gene end by 4 bases; junction bases not matched to a gene: 6. Looked up from germline, CDR1 is MNHEY and CDR2 is SMNVEV (reference sequence). The CDR3 loop reads CASSLYGGRLETQYF. As DNA, the CDR3 is TGTGCCAGCAGTTTATACGGGGGGAGGTTAGAGACCCAGTACTTC.

The chain carries TRBV7-2 and TRBJ2-7, with 9 bases identical to TRBD2. The CDR3 sequence is 16 residues long. V was clipped by 1 base and J by 4 bases; unmatched bases: 8. The V gene's germline CDR1 is SGHTA and CDR2 FQGNSA. CDR3 residues: CASSLVAGGPSYEQYF. CDR3 in DNA: TGTGCCAGCAGCTTAGTCGCGGGAGGGCCTTCGTACGAGCAGTACTTC.

The chain combines TRBV21-1 with TRBJ2-7; the table's D call of TRBD1 was not tested on the DNA. TRBV21-1 is a known pseudogene. The CDR3 has 19 residues. The CDR3 sequence: CASSKGEITRGPDPYEQYF. The CDR3 DNA is TGTGCCAGCAGCAAAGGAGAAATCACCAGGGGGCCGGACCCCTACGAGCAGTACTTC.

The chain has TRBV11-2 and TRBJ1-1; the D is unclear. The CDR3 has 13 amino acids. The germline V and J ends were trimmed by 0 bases and 6 bases, with 8 bases remaining between them. Germline V lookup: CDR1 SGHAT, CDR2 FQNNGV. The CDR3 DNA sequence: TGTGCCAGCAGCTTAGACAGACATTCTGAAGCTTTCTTT. It codes for CASSLDRHSEAFF. Drawing the rest from reference TRBV11-2 and TRBJ1-1, the complete variable domain is EAGVAQSPRYKIIEKRQSVAFWCNPISGHATLYWYQQILGQGPKLLIQFQNNGVVDDSQLPKDRFSAERLKGVDSTLKIQPAKLEDSAVYLCASSLDRHSEAFFGQGTRLTVV.

This clone is a singleton in its sample. The gene calls are TRBV28 and TRBJ2-1, with 12 bases identical to TRBD2. Unmatched junction bases numbered 9, after V lost 4 bases and J lost 11 bases. The germline V gene has CDR1 MDHEN and CDR2 SYDVKM. The CDR3 covers 15 residues. The CDR3 sequence: CASSSLAGGPLKQFF. The DNA for the CDR3 is TGTGCCAGCAGTTCCCTAGCGGGGGGGCCCTTAAAGCAGTTCTTC.

This rearrangement joins TRBV6-5 to TRBJ1-5; 7 nucleotides line up with TRBD1. V lost 5 bases, J lost 2 bases, and 3 bases stayed unmatched. Looked up from germline, CDR1 is MNHEY and CDR2 is SVGAGI. The CDR3 extends over 14 amino acids. CDR3 nucleotide sequence: TGTGCCAGCAGTAGACAGGGCGGCAATCAGCCCCAGCATTTT. Translation: CASSRQGGNQPQHF.

A note on this clone: This sample includes further DNA sequences coding for the same CDR3. The chain links TRBV7-9 to TRBJ2-7, with 11 bases identical to TRBD2. The CDR3 contains 15 residues. Germline V CDR1 and CDR2: SEHNR, FQNEAQ (reference sequence). Trimming at V came to 2 bases and at J to 4 bases, leaving 4 bases not matched to a gene. The CDR3 is CASSLTGTSGYEQYF. The CDR3 DNA follows: TGTGCCAGCAGCTTAACCGGGACTAGCGGATACGAGCAGTACTTC.

The gene calls are TRBV6-5 and TRBJ1-1, with 10 bases aligning to TRBD1. Germline CDR1 is MNHEY and CDR2 is SVGAGI. The V segment lost 1 base and the J segment 11 bases; nucleotides outside the gene matches: 4. CDR3 size: 13 residues. The CDR3 region has the DNA TGTGCCAGCAGTTACTGGGACAGGGGATTGGCTTTCTTT. It encodes CASSYWDRGLAFF.

This clone was counted between two and nine times. This rearrangement joins TRBV9 to TRBJ2-3; perhaps TRBD2 as D (5 bases). Germline V gives CDR1 SGDLS, CDR2 YYNGEE. The length of the CDR3 is 15 residues. V was pared by 0 bases and J by 9 bases, with 17 bases between. As DNA, the CDR3 is TGTGCCAGCAGCGTAGCTCTGGACCCCGGGGTCACGCAGTATTTT. Its protein is CASSVALDPGVTQYF.

The chain carries TRBV7-3 and TRBJ2-3, with a possible D match to TRBD2 (6 bases). V was shortened by 3 bases and J by 3 bases, with 10 bases between the two germline ends. CDR1 is SGHTA and CDR2 is FQGTGA in the germline V gene. The CDR3 covers 14 residues. The CDR3 nucleotides read TGTGCCAGCAGCTTGGGGGGTACGACAGATACGCAGTATTTT. Its translation is CASSLGGTTDTQYF.

The chain carries TRBV30 and TRBJ1-2, with TRBD1 matching over 9 bases. After removal of 0 bases from V and 7 bases from J, the junction contained 6 bases not matched to a gene. Germline assignment: CDR1 GTSNPN and CDR2 SVGIG (reference sequence). The CDR3 has 14 residues. As DNA, the CDR3 is TGTGCCTGGAGTGTAGGGACAGGGCTGGGTGGCTACACCTTC. Encoded protein: CAWSVGTGLGGYTF. Complete variable domain (other parts from reference TRBV30 and TRBJ1-2): SQTIHQWPATLVQPVGSPLSLECTVEGTSNPNLYWYRQAAGRGLQLLFYSVGIGQISSEVPQNLSASRPQDRQFILSSKKLLLSDSGFYLCAWSVGTGLGGYTFGSGTRLTVV.

This sequence joins TRBV7-9 and TRBJ2-3, with TRBD2 matching 14 bases. CDR1 is SEHNR, CDR2 FQNEAQ, per germline (reference sequence). V was pared by 6 bases and J by 5 bases, with 10 bases of the junction left unmatched. The CDR3 covers 17 residues. The CDR3 sequence is CASSYPPGTSGGDTQYF. CDR3 coding DNA: TGTGCCAGCAGTTACCCCCCCGGGACTAGCGGGGGAGATACGCAGTATTTT.

The chain couples TRBV7-6 to TRBJ2-7, with 10 bases fitting TRBD2. V trimming: 1 base; J trimming: 4 bases; junction bases outside the gene matches: 7. There are 16 residues in the CDR3. CDR1 and CDR2 from the germline V gene are SGHVS and FNYEAQ. The CDR3 coding sequence is TGTGCCAGCAGCTTAGTGGCTAGCGGGGGAGGATACGAGCAGTACTTC. Protein: CASSLVASGGGYEQYF.

The chain uses TRBV2 and TRBJ2-3; 10 bases match TRBD2. Germline CDR1 is SNHLY and CDR2 is FYNNEI. The CDR3 runs 16 residues. V dropped 1 base and J dropped 3; count of bases not matched to a gene: 4. CDR3 DNA sequence: TGTGCCAGCAGTGAAGGAGCGGGGGGGCAAACAGATACGCAGTATTTT. Amino acids: CASSEGAGGQTDTQYF.

The CDR3: CASSQDGGFNYGYTF. The CDR3 DNA follows: TGCGCCAGCAGCCAAGATGGCGGGTTTAACTATGGCTACACCTTC. The chain links TRBV4-3 to TRBJ1-2, with unresolved D. CDR1 is LGHNA and CDR2 is YSLEER in the germline V gene. This CDR3 has 15 amino acids. Trimming took 0 bases from V and 1 from J, leaving 9 bases between them.

For this clone: A junction end diverges from the germline sequence, so it may reflect a read error. The rearrangement uses TRBV9 and TRBJ2-7; 10 nucleotides align to TRBD1. CDR1 and CDR2 (germline): SGDLS, YYNGEE. The CDR3 extends over 13 amino acids. CDR3 DNA sequence: TGTGCCAGCAGCGTAGACCCCGGGACAGGGGCGAACTTC. It specifies CASSVDPGTGANF.

The chain combines TRBV7-8 with TRBJ2-7; maybe TRBD2 (6 bases). Trimming cost V 5 bases and J 7 bases, with 24 bases left between them. The CDR3 runs 16 residues. Germline V gives CDR1 SGHVS, CDR2 FQNEAQ. The CDR3 DNA is TGTGCCAGCAGCCCCCAGGCAGGGAGACGGGAGTGGGAGCAGTACTTC. Protein sequence: CASSPQAGRREWEQYF.

This clone was seen once. The chain joins TRBV7-2 to TRBJ2-2; tentative D call: TRBD2 (6 bases). Germline CDR1 and CDR2: SGHTA and FQGNSA. The CDR3 has 14 amino acids. The V end was cut by 4 bases, the J end by 6 bases, with 12 bases between. CDR3 loop: CASSSRDFAGELFF. The DNA of the CDR3 is TGTGCCAGCAGCTCCCGGGACTTCGCCGGGGAGCTGTTTTTT.